This is a list of T cell receptor beta chains from one sample in a study of T-cell memory formation after mild COVID-19. MiXCR was run by TCRdb on the 5' RACE reads, yielding one entry per CDR3 protein. This sample carries fewer than 450,000 distinct CDR3 sequences, 20% to 25% of them seen once, and the ten largest clones take around 8.8%. Sequenced sample: PBMCs or a T cell subset sorted from them (not recorded which). These receptors were collected from an adult woman who had mild COVID-19 (a few samples of this study predate the infection). Cell type and time point are not known. The CDR3 runs from the conserved cysteine through the conserved F or W. Each record gives: V gene, J gene, clone size, D gene, CDR3 DNA, CDR3 protein. The D gene is left open where the match is weak. Part of the rows lack a size; the others show once, few, many or a class for expanded clones.

TRBV10-3,TRBJ1-1,.,.,TGTGCCATCAGTGAACTGGGGGGCAGGACTGAAGCTTTCTTT,CAISELGGRTEAFF
TRBV19,TRBJ2-7,.,.,TGTGCCAGTAGTTTAAGGCTAGGTAGCGGCGAGCAGTACTTC,CASSLRLGSGEQYF
TRBV7-9,TRBJ1-3,.,.,TGTGCCAGCAGTGGGACAAACTCTGGAAACACCATATATTTT,CASSGTNSGNTIYF
TRBV12-3/TRBV12-4,TRBJ1-2,many,.,TGTGCCAGCAGGCAGGGAGGGGGTGGCTACACCTTC,CASRQGGGGYTF
TRBV24-1,TRBJ1-5,.,.,TGTGCCACCAGTTCAGGGCTAAGAAGCAATCAGCCCCAGCATTTT,CATSSGLRSNQPQHF
TRBV5-1,TRBJ2-6,few,.,TGCGCCAGCAGCACCCTCTCTGCAGGGGCCAACGTCCTGACTTTC,CASSTLSAGANVLTF
TRBV7-6,TRBJ2-3,.,.,TGTGCCAGCAGCCCCTTTCGCACAGATACGCAGTATTTT,CASSPFRTDTQYF
TRBV3-1,TRBJ2-7,medium-sized,TRBD1,TGTGCCAGCAGCCAACCGGGACAGGGGTCCTACGAGCAGTACTTC,CASSQPGQGSYEQYF
TRBV12-3/TRBV12-4,TRBJ2-1,.,TRBD2,TGTGCCAGCATGCCAACCGGGACTAGTGCCAATGAGCAGTTCTTC,CASMPTGTSANEQFF
TRBV18,TRBJ2-1,few,.,TGTGCCAGCTCACCCACCCAGGGCAGGGATTGGAATGAGCAGTTCTTC,CASSPTQGRDWNEQFF
TRBV7-9,TRBJ2-7,few,TRBD2,TGTGCCAGCAGCCGTGGGACTAGGACCTACGAGCAGTACTTC,CASSRGTRTYEQYF
TRBV13,TRBJ2-3,.,TRBD1,TGTGCCAGCAGCTCCTGGGAGGGACAGGGAACAGATACGCAGTATTTT,CASSSWEGQGTDTQYF
TRBV12-3/TRBV12-4,TRBJ2-3,.,.,TGTGCCAGCAGTTTATTGGGAAAGGGTACGCAGTATTTT,CASSLLGKGTQYF
TRBV5-1,TRBJ2-5,.,TRBD2,TGCGCCAGCAGCGTGGGACTAGGAGAGACCCAGTACTTC,CASSVGLGETQYF
TRBV4-1,TRBJ2-3,.,.,TGCGCCAGCAGCAAAGATGGAGGCGCCGTTAGCACAGATACGCAGTATTTT,CASSKDGGAVSTDTQYF
TRBV2,TRBJ2-7,.,TRBD1,TGTGCCAGCAGAGGACAGGGGTCGGGCGAGCAGTACTTC,CASRGQGSGEQYF
TRBV4-3,TRBJ2-1,.,.,TGCGCCAGCAGCCAAGGGCCCGGGCGCCAAGAGCAGTTCTTC,CASSQGPGRQEQFF
TRBV7-7,TRBJ2-1,.,.,TGTGCCAGCAGCTTAGTAAGAGCGGGTGAGCAGTTCTTC,CASSLVRAGEQFF
TRBV6-5,TRBJ1-2,.,TRBD1,TGTGCCAGCAGGACACCGGGACAGGGAACCTATGGCTATACCTTC,CASRTPGQGTYGYTF
TRBV29-1,TRBJ2-1,.,TRBD2,TGCAGCGAAACCCGACTAGCGAACTACAATGAGCAGTTCTTC,CSETRLANYNEQFF
TRBV7-9,TRBJ2-2,few,.,TGTGCCAGCAGCCTCGGGACCATGGGCGGGGAGCTGTTTTTT,CASSLGTMGGELFF
TRBV14,TRBJ1-2,.,.,TGTGCCAGCAGCCAAGAGGGACCTTACTATGGCTACACCTTC,CASSQEGPYYGYTF
TRBV12-3/TRBV12-4,TRBJ1-2,.,.,TGTGCCAGCAGTTTAACCTTTGGGATGGGGGATGGCTACACCTTC,CASSLTFGMGDGYTF
TRBV2,TRBJ2-1,.,TRBD2,TGTGCCAGCAATGGACTAGCGGGGGGGAATGAGCAGTTCTTC,CASNGLAGGNEQFF
TRBV24-1,TRBJ2-5,.,TRBD1,TGTGCCACCAGTGATCCCCGATCGACAGGGGCCCTGACTCAAGAGACCCAGTACTTC,CATSDPRSTGALTQETQYF
TRBV20-1,TRBJ2-5,once,.,TGCAGTGGACAGCCGCAAGAGACCCAGTACTTC,CSGQPQETQYF
TRBV10-3,TRBJ2-1,.,.,TGTGCCATCGGGGGGAATGAGCAGTTCTTC,CAIGGNEQFF
TRBV29-1,TRBJ2-5,many,TRBD2,TGCAGCGTTTTGGCGGGAGTCTGGCAAGAGACCCAGTACTTC,CSVLAGVWQETQYF
TRBV6-5,TRBJ2-2,.,.,TGTGCCAGCAGTCACGCCGGGGAGCTGTTTTTT,CASSHAGELFF
TRBV20-1,TRBJ2-7,.,TRBD2,TGCAGTGCCAGGCGGGGGACCCACTACGAGCAGTACTTC,CSARRGTHYEQYF
TRBV7-6,TRBJ1-1,.,TRBD1,TGTGCCAGCAGCTTATCAGGACAGGGAGTCACTGAAGCTTTCTTT,CASSLSGQGVTEAFF
TRBV19,TRBJ1-1,.,.,TGTGCCAGTACAGCTGGGACTGAAGCTTTCTTT,CASTAGTEAFF
TRBV14,TRBJ2-5,few,.,TGTGCCAGCAGTATTTACTCCTCCTGGGGAGAGACCCAGTACTTC,CASSIYSSWGETQYF
TRBV9,TRBJ1-2,few,.,TGTGCCAGCAGCCCCACGCGGGGTTCTAACTATGGCTACACCTTC,CASSPTRGSNYGYTF
TRBV6-6,TRBJ2-5,.,TRBD1,TGTGCCAGCAGCCCCCGGGACAGGGTTGTAGAGACCCAGTACTTC,CASSPRDRVVETQYF
TRBV24-1,TRBJ2-3,.,TRBD2,TGTGCCACCAGTGATTTTTCCGACCGACTAGCGGGAGTTGGGGATACGCAGTATTTT,CATSDFSDRLAGVGDTQYF
TRBV18,TRBJ2-7,.,.,TGTGCCAGCTCACTCTATCCCCCGACGGTGGGTTACGAGCAGTACTTC,CASSLYPPTVGYEQYF
TRBV7-6,TRBJ1-6,.,.,TGTGCCAGCAGCTTAGGGGGCCCGAGCTCCTATAATTCACCCCTCCACTTT,CASSLGGPSSYNSPLHF
TRBV29-1,TRBJ2-5,.,.,TGCAGCGGAGCGCATAACAGGGTCTTGGGAGGGGAGACCCAGTACTTC,CSGAHNRVLGGETQYF
TRBV5-1,TRBJ2-5,few,TRBD2,TGCGCCAGCAAGGCGCTAGCGGGGTTCCAAGAGACCCAGTACTTC,CASKALAGFQETQYF
TRBV12-3/TRBV12-4,TRBJ1-1,few,.,TGTGCCAGCAGGACCAGGGTATCCGAAGCTTTCTTT,CASRTRVSEAFF
TRBV5-1,TRBJ2-2,.,TRBD2,TGCGCCAGCAGCCTGTGGACTAGCGGGAGTTCGACCGGGGAGCTGTTTTTT,CASSLWTSGSSTGELFF
TRBV7-2,TRBJ1-2,.,.,TGTGCCAGCAGCTCCCGAGAAGGGGGAAGGTATGGCTACACCTTC,CASSSREGGRYGYTF
TRBV27,TRBJ2-3,.,.,TGTGCCAGCATGGCACCGGCCGATACGCAGTATTTT,CASMAPADTQYF
TRBV3-1,TRBJ1-6,many,.,TGTGCCAGCAGCCAAGAGGTTTCGACGGTTTATAATTCACCCCTCCACTTT,CASSQEVSTVYNSPLHF
TRBV25-1,TRBJ2-2,.,.,TGTGCCAGCAGTCCGGACATAGCGCTGTTTTTT,CASSPDIALFF